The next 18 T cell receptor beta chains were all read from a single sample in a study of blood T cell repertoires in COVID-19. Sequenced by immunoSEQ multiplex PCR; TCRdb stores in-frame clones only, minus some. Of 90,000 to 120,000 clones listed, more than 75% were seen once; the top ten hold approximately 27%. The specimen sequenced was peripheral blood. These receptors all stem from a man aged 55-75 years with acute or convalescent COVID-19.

The CDR3 DNA follows: TGTGCCAGCAACGGTCTTGCAGAGACCCAGTACTTC. This codes for CASNGLAETQYF. The V and J genes are TRBV5-6 and TRBJ2-5, with no clear D. Deletions cut 6 bases from V and 4 bases from J, with 10 bases between. The germline V gene encodes CDR1 SGHDT and CDR2 YYEEEE. The CDR3 length is 12 residues.

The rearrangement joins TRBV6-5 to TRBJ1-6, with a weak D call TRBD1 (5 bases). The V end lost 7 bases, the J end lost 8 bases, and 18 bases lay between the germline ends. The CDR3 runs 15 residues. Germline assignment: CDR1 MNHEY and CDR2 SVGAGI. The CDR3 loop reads CASKGSGQGHSPLHF. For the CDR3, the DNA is TGTGCCAGCAAGGGTAGCGGGCAGGGACATTCACCCCTCCACTTT.

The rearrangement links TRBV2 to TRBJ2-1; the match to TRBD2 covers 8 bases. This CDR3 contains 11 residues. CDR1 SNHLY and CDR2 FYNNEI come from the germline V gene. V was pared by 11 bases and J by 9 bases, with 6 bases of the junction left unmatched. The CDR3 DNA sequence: TGTGCCTCCGGGGGGGGGACTGAGCAGTTCTTC. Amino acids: CASGGGTEQFF.

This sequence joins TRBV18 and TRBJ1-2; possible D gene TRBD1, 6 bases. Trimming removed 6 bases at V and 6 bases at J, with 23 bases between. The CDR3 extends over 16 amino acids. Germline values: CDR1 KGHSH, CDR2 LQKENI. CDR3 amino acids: CASSLPTGNGWNGYTF. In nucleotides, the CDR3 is TGTGCCAGCTCCCTTCCAACAGGGAACGGGTGGAATGGCTACACCTTC.

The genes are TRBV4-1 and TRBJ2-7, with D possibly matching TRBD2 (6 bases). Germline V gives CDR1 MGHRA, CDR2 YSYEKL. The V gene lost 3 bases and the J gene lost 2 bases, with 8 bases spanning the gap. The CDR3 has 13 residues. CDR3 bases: TGCGCCAGCAGCCAGGGGGGAACCTACGAGCAGTACTTC. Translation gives CASSQGGTYEQYF.

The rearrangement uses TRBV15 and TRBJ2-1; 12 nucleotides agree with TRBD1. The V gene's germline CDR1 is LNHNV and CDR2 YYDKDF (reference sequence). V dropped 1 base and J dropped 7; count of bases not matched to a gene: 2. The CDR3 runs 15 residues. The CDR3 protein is CATSRAGQGANEQFF. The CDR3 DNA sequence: TGTGCCACCAGCAGAGCGGGACAGGGGGCTAATGAGCAGTTCTTC.

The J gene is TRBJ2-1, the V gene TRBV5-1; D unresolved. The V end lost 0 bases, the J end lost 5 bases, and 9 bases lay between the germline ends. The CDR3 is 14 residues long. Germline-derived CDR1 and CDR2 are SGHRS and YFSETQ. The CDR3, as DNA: TGCGCCAGCAGCTTGGGAGACACCAACAATGAGCAGTTCTTC. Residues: CASSLGDTNNEQFF.

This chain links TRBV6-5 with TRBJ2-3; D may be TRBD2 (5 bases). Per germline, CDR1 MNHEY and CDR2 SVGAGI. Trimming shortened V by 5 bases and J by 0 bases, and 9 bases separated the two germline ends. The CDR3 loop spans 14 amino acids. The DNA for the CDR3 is TGTGCCAGCAGTCCTCGGACTAGCACAGATACGCAGTATTTT. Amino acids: CASSPRTSTDTQYF.

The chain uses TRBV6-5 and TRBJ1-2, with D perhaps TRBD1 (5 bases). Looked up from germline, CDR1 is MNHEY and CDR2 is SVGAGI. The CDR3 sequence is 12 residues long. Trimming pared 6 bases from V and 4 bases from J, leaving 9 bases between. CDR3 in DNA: TGTGCCAGCAGACGAACAGGCTATGGCTACACCTTC. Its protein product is CASRRTGYGYTF.

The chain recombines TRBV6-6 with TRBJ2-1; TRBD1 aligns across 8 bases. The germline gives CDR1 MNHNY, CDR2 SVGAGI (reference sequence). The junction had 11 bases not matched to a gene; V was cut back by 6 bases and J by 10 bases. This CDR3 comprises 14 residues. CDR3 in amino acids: CASRPDRGEEEQFF. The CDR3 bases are TGTGCCAGCAGACCTGACAGGGGAGAGGAGGAGCAGTTCTTC.

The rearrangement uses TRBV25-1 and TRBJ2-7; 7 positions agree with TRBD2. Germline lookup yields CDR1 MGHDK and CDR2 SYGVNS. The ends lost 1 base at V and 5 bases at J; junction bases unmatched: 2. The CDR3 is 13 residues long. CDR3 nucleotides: TGTGCCAGCAGTGAATTTAGCGGGCACGAGCAGTACTTC. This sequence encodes CASSEFSGHEQYF.

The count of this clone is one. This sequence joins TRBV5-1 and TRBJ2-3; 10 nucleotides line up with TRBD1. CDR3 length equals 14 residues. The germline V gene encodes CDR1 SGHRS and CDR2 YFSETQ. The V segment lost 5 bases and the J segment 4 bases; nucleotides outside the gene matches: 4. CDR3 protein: CASSGTGEPDTQYF. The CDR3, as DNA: TGCGCCAGCAGTGGGACAGGGGAGCCAGATACGCAGTATTTT.

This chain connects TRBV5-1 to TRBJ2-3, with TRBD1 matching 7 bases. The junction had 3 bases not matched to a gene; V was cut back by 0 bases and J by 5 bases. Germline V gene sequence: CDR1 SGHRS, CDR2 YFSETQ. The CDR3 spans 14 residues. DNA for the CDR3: TGCGCCAGCAGCTTGGGACAGGGAATAGATACGCAGTATTTT. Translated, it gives CASSLGQGIDTQYF.

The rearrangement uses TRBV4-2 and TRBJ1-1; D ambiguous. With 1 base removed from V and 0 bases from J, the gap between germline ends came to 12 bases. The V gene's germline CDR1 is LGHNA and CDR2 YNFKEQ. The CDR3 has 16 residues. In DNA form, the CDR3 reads TGTGCCAGCAGCCAAGTTACCGGCGACATGAACACTGAAGCTTTCTTT. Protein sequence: CASSQVTGDMNTEAFF.

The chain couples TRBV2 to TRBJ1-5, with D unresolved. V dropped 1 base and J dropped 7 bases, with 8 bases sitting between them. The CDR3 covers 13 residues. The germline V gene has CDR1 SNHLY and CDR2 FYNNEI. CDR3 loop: CASSEVSGQPQHF. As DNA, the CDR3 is TGTGCCAGCAGTGAAGTATCAGGACAGCCCCAGCATTTT. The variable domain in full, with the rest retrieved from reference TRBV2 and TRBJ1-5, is EPEVTQTPSHQVTQMGQEVILRCVPISNHLYFYWYRQILGQKVEFLVSFYNNEISEKSEIFDDQFSVERPDGSNFTLKIRSTKLEDSAMYFCASSEVSGQPQHFGDGTRLSIL.

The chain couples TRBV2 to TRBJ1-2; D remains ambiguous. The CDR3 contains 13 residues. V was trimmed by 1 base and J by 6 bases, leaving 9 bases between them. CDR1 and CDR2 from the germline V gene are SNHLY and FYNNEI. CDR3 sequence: CASSEGRVNGYTF. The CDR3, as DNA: TGTGCCAGCAGTGAAGGGCGGGTCAATGGCTACACCTTC. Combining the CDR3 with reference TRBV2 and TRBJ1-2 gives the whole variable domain EPEVTQTPSHQVTQMGQEVILRCVPISNHLYFYWYRQILGQKVEFLVSFYNNEISEKSEIFDDQFSVERPDGSNFTLKIRSTKLEDSAMYFCASSEGRVNGYTFGSGTRLTVV.

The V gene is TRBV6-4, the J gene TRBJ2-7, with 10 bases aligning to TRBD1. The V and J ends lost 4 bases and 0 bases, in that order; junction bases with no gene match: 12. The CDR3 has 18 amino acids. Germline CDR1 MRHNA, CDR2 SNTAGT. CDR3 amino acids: CASSVETGGKTSSYEQYF. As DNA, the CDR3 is TGTGCCAGCAGTGTGGAGACAGGGGGCAAAACAAGCTCCTACGAGCAGTACTTC.

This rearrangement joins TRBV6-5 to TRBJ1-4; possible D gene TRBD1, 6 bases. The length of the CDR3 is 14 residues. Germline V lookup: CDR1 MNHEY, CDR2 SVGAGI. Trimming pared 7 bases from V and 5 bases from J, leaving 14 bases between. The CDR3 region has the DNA TGTGCCAGCAACGAGGGACAATGGAATGAAAAACTGTTTTTT. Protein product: CASNEGQWNEKLFF.